Listed here are 29 T cell receptor beta chains from one sample, sequenced in a study of blood T cell repertoires in COVID-19. Assay: immunoSEQ multiplex PCR; the TCRdb copy retains only in-frame clones and omits some. The sample has more than 150,000 clones; around 85% are singletons. The sample taken for sequencing was peripheral blood. These receptor sequences come from a woman in her 70s with acute or convalescent COVID-19.

The J gene is TRBJ2-1, the V gene TRBV9, with 9 bases fitting TRBD1. The length of the CDR3 is 15 residues. V trimming: 0 bases; J trimming: 5 bases; junction bases outside the gene matches: 3. Per the germline V gene, CDR1 is SGDLS and CDR2 is YYNGEE. The CDR3 DNA sequence: TGTGCCAGCAGCGTAGAAGGGACAGGGCACAATGAGCAGTTCTTC. As protein: CASSVEGTGHNEQFF.

This clone was counted a few times. The chain uses TRBV5-1 and TRBJ2-1, with 9 bases aligning to TRBD2. Germline CDR1 and CDR2: SGHRS and YFSETQ. Trimming removed 4 bases from V and 8 bases from J; junction bases left unmatched: 10. The CDR3 extends over 15 amino acids. Here the CDR3 DNA reads TGCGCCAGCAGCCCTGACAGCGGGGGGAACGATGAGCAGTTCTTC. Amino acid sequence: CASSPDSGGNDEQFF.

The chain joins TRBV15 to TRBJ1-3; D is possibly TRBD1 (6 bases). This CDR3 is built from 17 residues. Germline-derived CDR1 and CDR2 are LNHNV and YYDKDF (reference sequence). Trimming shortened V by 1 base and J by 0 bases, and 13 bases separated the two germline ends. CDR3 sequence reads: CATSRGGTGSSGNTIYF. CDR3 sequence (DNA): TGTGCCACCAGCAGAGGGGGAACAGGGAGCTCTGGAAACACCATATATTTT.

The V call is TRBV7-2, the J call TRBJ2-1; 10 bases match TRBD1. Losses at the gene ends were 5 bases for V and 7 bases for J; bases not matched to a gene: 8. Per the germline V gene, CDR1 is SGHTA and CDR2 is FQGNSA. CDR3 size: 15 residues. The CDR3 bases are TGTGCCAGCAGCCCCACCGGACAGGGGGTGAATGAGCAGTTCTTC. Translated, it gives CASSPTGQGVNEQFF.

The chain couples TRBV7-9 to TRBJ2-1; 10 bases agree with TRBD2. Trimming at V came to 7 bases and at J to 3 bases, leaving 3 bases not matched to a gene. The CDR3 covers 14 residues. The germline V gene has CDR1 SEHNR and CDR2 FQNEAQ (reference sequence). Written as DNA, the CDR3 is TGTGCCAGCAAGGGACTAGCGAGCTACAATGAGCAGTTCTTC. The encoded protein is CASKGLASYNEQFF.

This clone is a singleton in its sample. The V call is TRBV6-6, the J call TRBJ1-2; 10 bases map to TRBD1. CDR3 length: 15 amino acids. Germline lookup yields CDR1 MNHNY and CDR2 SVGAGI (reference sequence). Germline trimming cut 7 bases from V and 4 bases from J; bases unmatched to any gene: 9. The CDR3 nucleotides are TGTGCCAGCAAAAACGACAGGGGGCGCGTCTATGGCTACACCTTC. It is translated as CASKNDRGRVYGYTF.

V is TRBV4-2 and J is TRBJ2-7; D possibly corresponds to TRBD1 (6 bases). Trimming pared 1 base from V and 1 base from J, leaving 11 bases between. The CDR3 loop spans 15 amino acids. The V gene's germline CDR1 is LGHNA and CDR2 YNFKEQ. CDR3 amino acids: CASSQVWQGSYEQYF. DNA of the CDR3: TGTGCCAGCAGCCAAGTCTGGCAGGGGTCCTACGAGCAGTACTTC.

The chain combines TRBV5-1 with TRBJ1-1, with D tentatively TRBD1 (6 bases). CDR1 SGHRS and CDR2 YFSETQ come from the germline V gene. The V end lost 3 bases, the J end lost 0 bases, and 12 bases lay between the germline ends. The CDR3 has 15 amino acids. CDR3 sequence: CASSSNRGLNTEAFF. The CDR3 DNA is TGCGCCAGCAGCTCAAATAGGGGGTTGAACACTGAAGCTTTCTTT.

The CDR3 bases are TGCGCCAGCAGCTCACTGGGCCCCAACACTGAAGCTTTCTTT. The encoded protein is CASSSLGPNTEAFF. The J gene is TRBJ1-1, the V gene TRBV4-1; no reliable D call. CDR3 length: 14 residues. V was clipped by 5 bases and J by 2 bases, with 12 bases between them. Germline V gene data show CDR1 as MGHRA and CDR2 as YSYEKL.

The rearrangement uses TRBV2 and TRBJ1-1; 7 bases are a match to TRBD1. The germline V gene has CDR1 SNHLY and CDR2 FYNNEI. The trim removed 6 bases at V and 8 bases at J, leaving 18 bases unmatched. The length of the CDR3 is 16 residues. Written as DNA, the CDR3 is TGTGCCAGCAGCCCGATCAGACAGGGTTCTAAGGGGGAAGCTTTCTTT. This sequence encodes CASSPIRQGSKGEAFF.

The rearrangement uses TRBV5-1 and TRBJ1-1; 11 bases align to TRBD1. The germline V gene encodes CDR1 SGHRS and CDR2 YFSETQ. With 4 bases clipped from V and 5 bases from J, the junction kept 13 bases outside the gene matches. The CDR3 extends over 17 amino acids. The CDR3 DNA follows: TGCGCCAGCAGCCTAACCGGGACAGGGGGTATGGGAACTGAAGCTTTCTTT. Translation gives CASSLTGTGGMGTEAFF.

The J gene is TRBJ2-5, the V gene TRBV10-3, with unresolved D. The CDR3 runs to 13 residues. CDR1 ENHRY and CDR2 SYGVKD come from the germline V gene. Trimming cost V 4 bases and J 1 base, with 7 bases left between them. CDR3 in amino acids: CAISAEAQETQYF. As DNA, the CDR3 is TGTGCCATCAGTGCAGAGGCCCAAGAGACCCAGTACTTC.

This clone showed up just a few times. This chain links TRBV5-4 with TRBJ2-5; TRBD2 matches 7 bases. Trimming at V came to 3 bases and at J to 3 bases, leaving 5 bases not matched to a gene. This CDR3 comprises 14 residues. Germline CDR1 SGHNT, CDR2 YYREEE (reference sequence). In DNA form, the CDR3 reads TGTGCCAGCAGCTCGGGACTAACCAAAGAGACCCAGTACTTC. This encodes CASSSGLTKETQYF.

Only one count was recorded for this clone. This CDR3 reads CASSQTGKKLFF. DNA for the CDR3: TGTGCCAGCAGCCAAACAGGGAAAAAACTGTTTTTT. The V call is TRBV3-1 (or the pseudogene TRBV3-2), the J call TRBJ1-4; TRBD1 is a possible D gene (6 bases). The CDR3 is made up of 12 amino acids. V lost 2 bases and J lost 9, with 7 bases in between. The V gene's germline CDR1 is LGHDT and CDR2 YNNKEL (reference sequence).

This rearrangement joins TRBV5-5 to TRBJ1-4; 7 positions match TRBD1. This CDR3 has 16 residues. Losses at the gene ends were 1 base for V and 7 bases for J; bases not matched to a gene: 10. Germline assignment: CDR1 SGHKS and CDR2 YYEKEE (reference sequence). CDR3 DNA sequence: TGTGCCAGCAGCTTGCTAGGGACAGTTGGCGGTGAAAAACTGTTTTTT. Translating gives CASSLLGTVGGEKLFF.

Concerning this clone itself: The sample has other DNA sequences that encode this CDR3 too. The J gene is TRBJ1-2, the V gene TRBV20-1; D unclear. V gave up 6 bases and J gave up 4 bases, with 9 bases separating them. The germline V gene encodes CDR1 DFQATT and CDR2 SNEGSKA (reference sequence). This CDR3 contains 11 residues. The CDR3 loop is CSASPGYGYTF. The CDR3 DNA follows: TGCAGTGCATCACCAGGCTATGGCTACACCTTC.

The gene calls are TRBV6-5 and TRBJ1-1; D unclear. The germline V gene has CDR1 MNHEY and CDR2 SVGAGI. The CDR3 is made up of 13 amino acids. The V end was cut by 4 bases, the J end by 4 bases, with 10 bases between. The CDR3 loop is CASSSTPSTEAFF. CDR3 nucleotide sequence: TGTGCCAGCAGTTCGACACCAAGCACTGAAGCTTTCTTT.

The CDR3 DNA reads as TGTGCCAGCAGCGGGACTAGCGGGTTTAGCACAGATACGCAGTATTTT. It translates to CASSGTSGFSTDTQYF. The chain combines TRBV9 with TRBJ2-3; 11 positions agree with TRBD2. Germline CDR1 SGDLS, CDR2 YYNGEE. The CDR3 is made up of 16 amino acids. Trimming removed 3 bases from V and 0 bases from J; junction bases left unmatched: 3.

The chain uses TRBV11-2 and TRBJ2-3; possible D gene TRBD1, 6 bases. From germline, CDR1 is SGHAT and CDR2 FQNNGV. Trimming removed 1 base from V and 2 bases from J, with 13 bases in between. CDR3 length: 16 amino acids. For the CDR3, the DNA is TGTGCCAGCAGCTTAGCTGGATGGGGGCCCACAGATACGCAGTATTTT. It translates to CASSLAGWGPTDTQYF.

The chain couples TRBV7-2 to TRBJ1-3; TRBD1 matches at 8 bases. The CDR3 is 15 residues long. Trimming removed 5 bases from V and 0 bases from J; junction bases left unmatched: 3. Germline assignment: CDR1 SGHTA and CDR2 FQGNSA. The DNA for the CDR3 is TGTGCCAGCAGCAATGACAGGGGCTCTGGAAACACCATATATTTT. This sequence encodes CASSNDRGSGNTIYF.

This chain uses TRBV10-3 with TRBJ2-7, with 9 nucleotides matching TRBD1. This CDR3 is built from 16 residues. Looked up from germline, CDR1 is ENHRY and CDR2 is SYGVKD. The V gene end was trimmed by 3 bases and the J gene end by 0 bases; junction bases not matched to a gene: 6. The CDR3 region has the DNA TGTGCCATCAGTGAATCGGACAGGGGACTCTCCTACGAGCAGTACTTC. This translates into CAISESDRGLSYEQYF.

V usage is TRBV4-1 and J usage is TRBJ2-7; D is ambiguous. This CDR3 has 19 residues. CDR1 and CDR2 from the germline V gene are MGHRA and YSYEKL. The V gene lost 0 bases and the J gene lost 1 base, with 22 bases spanning the gap. The CDR3 sequence: CASSQEGFVGQMSSYEQYF. In nucleotides, the CDR3 is TGCGCCAGCAGCCAAGAAGGTTTTGTTGGGCAGATGAGTTCCTACGAGCAGTACTTC.

This rearrangement joins TRBV27 to TRBJ2-3; 11 nucleotides agree with TRBD2. The CDR3 contains 19 residues. Germline V gene lookup returns CDR1 MNHEY and CDR2 SMNVEV (reference sequence). V trimming: 5 bases; J trimming: 3 bases; junction bases outside the gene matches: 16. DNA of the CDR3: TGTGCCAGCAGTGCAAAACAACCTCTAGCGGGAGGAAGAACAGATACGCAGTATTTT. This gives the protein CASSAKQPLAGGRTDTQYF.

V and J are TRBV4-2 and TRBJ1-2, with D hard to call. This CDR3 is built from 12 residues. Looked up from germline, CDR1 is LGHNA and CDR2 is YNFKEQ. The V and J ends lost 0 bases and 7 bases respectively, with 6 bases between them. CDR3 sequence: CASSQDRTGYTF. DNA for the CDR3: TGTGCCAGCAGCCAAGATAGAACTGGCTACACCTTC.

This chain links TRBV3-1 (or the pseudogene TRBV3-2) with TRBJ1-2; 11 bases are a match to TRBD1. This CDR3 is 14 amino acids long. Germline CDR1 and CDR2: LGHDT and YNNKEL (reference sequence). Unmatched junction bases numbered 3, after V lost 4 bases and J lost 5 bases. The CDR3 DNA reads TGTGCCAGCAGCCCTGGGACAGGGGGGTATGGCTACACCTTC. It encodes CASSPGTGGYGYTF.

This sequence joins TRBV5-1 and TRBJ1-4; 8 bases agree with TRBD1. The CDR3 runs 13 residues. With 4 bases clipped from V and 7 bases from J, the junction kept 3 bases outside the gene matches. Germline V lookup: CDR1 SGHRS, CDR2 YFSETQ. CDR3 sequence (DNA): TGCGCCAGCAGCCAAGACAGGGGTGAAAAACTGTTTTTT. It specifies CASSQDRGEKLFF.

V usage is TRBV6-5 and J usage is TRBJ1-1; the D gene is possibly TRBD1 (5 bases). Germline assignment: CDR1 MNHEY and CDR2 SVGAGI. Trimming shortened V by 6 bases and J by 2 bases, and 10 bases separated the two germline ends. The CDR3 sequence is 13 residues long. The CDR3 nucleotides are TGTGCCAGCAGGGTGACAGCTAACACTGAAGCTTTCTTT. Translating gives CASRVTANTEAFF.

The chain recombines TRBV15 with TRBJ1-3; D is perhaps TRBD1 (5 bases). This CDR3 has 16 residues. The V end lost 0 bases, the J end lost 2 bases, and 11 bases lay between the germline ends. CDR1 is LNHNV and CDR2 is YYDKDF in the germline V gene (reference sequence). In DNA form, the CDR3 reads TGTGCCACCAGCAGAGATCAACAGGAGACTGGAAACACCATATATTTT. Its translation: CATSRDQQETGNTIYF.

This sequence joins TRBV10-3 and TRBJ1-2; 8 nucleotides agree with TRBD1. CDR1 is ENHRY and CDR2 is SYGVKD in the germline V gene. This CDR3 contains 13 residues. The V and J ends lost 6 bases and 8 bases, in that order; junction bases with no gene match: 8. The CDR3 loop is CAISAGGTEGYTF. In nucleotides, the CDR3 is TGTGCCATCAGCGCAGGGGGCACAGAGGGCTACACCTTC.